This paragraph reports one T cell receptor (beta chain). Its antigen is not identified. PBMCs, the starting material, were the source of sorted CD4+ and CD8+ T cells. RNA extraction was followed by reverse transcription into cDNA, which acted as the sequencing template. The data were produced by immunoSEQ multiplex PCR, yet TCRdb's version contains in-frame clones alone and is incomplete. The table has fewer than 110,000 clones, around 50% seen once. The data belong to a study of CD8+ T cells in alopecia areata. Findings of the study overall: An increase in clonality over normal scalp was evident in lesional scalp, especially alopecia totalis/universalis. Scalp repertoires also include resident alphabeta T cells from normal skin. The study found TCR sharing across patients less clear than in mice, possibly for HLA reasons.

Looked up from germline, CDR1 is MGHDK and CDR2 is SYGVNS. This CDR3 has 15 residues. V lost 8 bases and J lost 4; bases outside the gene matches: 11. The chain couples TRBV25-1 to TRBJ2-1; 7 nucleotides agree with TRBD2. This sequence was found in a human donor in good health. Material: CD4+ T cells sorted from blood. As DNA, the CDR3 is TGTGCCAGCTCCGTCTCGGGACTATCGTACAATGAGCAGTTCTTC. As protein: CASSVSGLSYNEQFF.